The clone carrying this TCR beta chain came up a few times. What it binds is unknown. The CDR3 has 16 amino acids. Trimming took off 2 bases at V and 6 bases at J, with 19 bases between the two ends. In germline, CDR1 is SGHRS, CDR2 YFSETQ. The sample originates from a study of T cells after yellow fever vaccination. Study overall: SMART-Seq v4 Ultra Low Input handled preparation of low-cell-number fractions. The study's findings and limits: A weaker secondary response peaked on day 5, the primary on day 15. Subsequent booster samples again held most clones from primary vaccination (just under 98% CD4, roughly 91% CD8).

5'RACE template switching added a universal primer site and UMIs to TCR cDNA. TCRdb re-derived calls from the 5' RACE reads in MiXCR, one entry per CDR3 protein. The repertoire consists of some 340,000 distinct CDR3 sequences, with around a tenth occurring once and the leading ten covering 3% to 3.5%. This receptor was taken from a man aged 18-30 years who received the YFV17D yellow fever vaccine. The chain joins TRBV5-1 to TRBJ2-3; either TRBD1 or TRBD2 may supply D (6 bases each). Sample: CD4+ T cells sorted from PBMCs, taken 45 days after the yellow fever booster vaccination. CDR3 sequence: CASSFRLGGNGDTQYF. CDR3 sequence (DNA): TGCGCCAGCAGCTTCCGACTAGGGGGGAACGGGGATACGCAGTATTTT.